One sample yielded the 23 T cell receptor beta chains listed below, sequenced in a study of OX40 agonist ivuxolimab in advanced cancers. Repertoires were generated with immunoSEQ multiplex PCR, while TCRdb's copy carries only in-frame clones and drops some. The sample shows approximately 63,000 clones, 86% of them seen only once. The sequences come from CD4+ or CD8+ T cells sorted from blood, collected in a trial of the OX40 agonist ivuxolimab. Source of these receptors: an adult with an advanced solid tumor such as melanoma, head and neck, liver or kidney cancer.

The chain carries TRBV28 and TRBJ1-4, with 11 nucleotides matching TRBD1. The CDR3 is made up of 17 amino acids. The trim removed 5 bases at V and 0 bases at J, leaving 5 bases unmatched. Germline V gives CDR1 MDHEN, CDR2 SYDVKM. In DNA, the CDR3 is TGTGCCAGCAGTATCCAGGGACAGGGGGCAACTAATGAAAAACTGTTTTTT. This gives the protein CASSIQGQGATNEKLFF.

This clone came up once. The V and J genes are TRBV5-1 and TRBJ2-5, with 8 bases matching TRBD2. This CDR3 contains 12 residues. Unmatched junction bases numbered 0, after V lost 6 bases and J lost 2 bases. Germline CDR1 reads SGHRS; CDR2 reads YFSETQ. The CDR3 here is CASKRGQETQYF. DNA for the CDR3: TGCGCCAGCAAGCGGGGGCAAGAGACCCAGTACTTC.

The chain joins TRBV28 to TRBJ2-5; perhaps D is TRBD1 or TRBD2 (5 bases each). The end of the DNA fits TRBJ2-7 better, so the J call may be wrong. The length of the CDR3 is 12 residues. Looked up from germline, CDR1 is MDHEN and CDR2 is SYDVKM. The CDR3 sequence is CASTSRGSEQYF. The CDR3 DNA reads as TGTGCCAGCACCTCGAGGGGCTCCGAGCAGTACTTC.

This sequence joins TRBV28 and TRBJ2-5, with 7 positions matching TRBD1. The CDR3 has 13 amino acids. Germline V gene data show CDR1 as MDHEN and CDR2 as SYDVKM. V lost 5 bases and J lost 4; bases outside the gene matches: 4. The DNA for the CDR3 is TGTGCCAGCAGTCTCCACAGGGGAGAGACCCAGTACTTC. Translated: CASSLHRGETQYF. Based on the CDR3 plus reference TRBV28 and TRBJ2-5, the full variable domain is DVKVTQSSRYLVKRTGEKVFLECVQDMDHENMFWYRQDPGLGLRLIYFSYDVKMKEKGDIPEGYSVSREKKERFSLILESASTNQTSMYLCASSLHRGETQYFGPGTRLLVL.

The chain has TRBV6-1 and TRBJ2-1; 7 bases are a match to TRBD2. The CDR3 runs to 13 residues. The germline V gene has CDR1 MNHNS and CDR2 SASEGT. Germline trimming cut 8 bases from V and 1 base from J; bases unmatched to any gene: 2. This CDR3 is CASLLASYNEQFF. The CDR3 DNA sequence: TGTGCCAGCTTACTAGCGTCCTACAATGAGCAGTTCTTC.

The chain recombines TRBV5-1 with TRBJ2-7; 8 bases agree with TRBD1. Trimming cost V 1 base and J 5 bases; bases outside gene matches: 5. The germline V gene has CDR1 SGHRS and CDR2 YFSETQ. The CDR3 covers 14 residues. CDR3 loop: CASSLRTGIHEQYF. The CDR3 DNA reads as TGCGCCAGCAGCTTGAGGACAGGGATCCACGAGCAGTACTTC. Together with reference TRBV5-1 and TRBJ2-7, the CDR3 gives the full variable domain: KAGVTQTPRYLIKTRGQQVTLSCSPISGHRSVSWYQQTPGQGLQFLFEYFSETQRNKGNFPGRFSGRQFSNSRSEMNVSTLELGDSALYLCASSLRTGIHEQYFGPGTRLTVT.

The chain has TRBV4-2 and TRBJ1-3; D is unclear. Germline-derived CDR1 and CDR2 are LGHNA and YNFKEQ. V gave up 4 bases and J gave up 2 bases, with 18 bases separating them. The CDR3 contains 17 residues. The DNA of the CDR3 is TGTGCCAGCAGCCCCGAGGGAGTTAGGGCCACTGGAAACACCATATATTTT. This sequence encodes CASSPEGVRATGNTIYF.

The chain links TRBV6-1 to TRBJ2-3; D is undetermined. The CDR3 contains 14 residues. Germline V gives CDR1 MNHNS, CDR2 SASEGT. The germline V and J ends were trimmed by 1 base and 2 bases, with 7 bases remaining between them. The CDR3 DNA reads TGTGCCAGCAGTGAAGGAACACACACAGATACGCAGTATTTT. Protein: CASSEGTHTDTQYF.

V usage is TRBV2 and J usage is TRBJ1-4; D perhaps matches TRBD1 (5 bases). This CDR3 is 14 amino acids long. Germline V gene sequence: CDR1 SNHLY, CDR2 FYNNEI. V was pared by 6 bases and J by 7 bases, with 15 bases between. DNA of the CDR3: TGTGCCAGCAGGACACTGCCAGGGACTGAAAAACTGTTTTTT. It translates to CASRTLPGTEKLFF.

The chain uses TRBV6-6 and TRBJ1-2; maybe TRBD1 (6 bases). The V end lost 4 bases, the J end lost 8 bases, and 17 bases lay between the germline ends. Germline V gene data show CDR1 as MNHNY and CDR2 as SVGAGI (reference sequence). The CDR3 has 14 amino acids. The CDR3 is CASSWGGGDGGYTF. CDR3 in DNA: TGTGCCAGCAGTTGGGGCGGGGGCGACGGAGGCTACACCTTC.

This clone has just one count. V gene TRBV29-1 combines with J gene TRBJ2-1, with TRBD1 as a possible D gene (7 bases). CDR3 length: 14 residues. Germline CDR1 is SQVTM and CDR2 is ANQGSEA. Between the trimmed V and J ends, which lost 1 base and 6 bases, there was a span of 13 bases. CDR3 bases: TGCAGCGTTGAAGGCGGGGCAGGGGGCAATGAGCAGTTCTTC. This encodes CSVEGGAGGNEQFF.

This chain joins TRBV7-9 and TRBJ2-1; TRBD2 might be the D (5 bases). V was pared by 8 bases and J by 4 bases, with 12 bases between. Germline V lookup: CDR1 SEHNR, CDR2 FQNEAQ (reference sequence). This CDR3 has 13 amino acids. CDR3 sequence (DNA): TGTGCCAGCCGGGGTTGGTCGTACAATGAGCAGTTCTTC. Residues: CASRGWSYNEQFF.

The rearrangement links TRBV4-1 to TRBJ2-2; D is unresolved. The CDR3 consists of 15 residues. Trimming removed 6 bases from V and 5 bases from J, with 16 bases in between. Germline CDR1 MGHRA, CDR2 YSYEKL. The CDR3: CASSKEGMGTGELFF. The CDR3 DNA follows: TGCGCCAGCAGTAAAGAAGGGATGGGTACCGGGGAGCTGTTTTTT.

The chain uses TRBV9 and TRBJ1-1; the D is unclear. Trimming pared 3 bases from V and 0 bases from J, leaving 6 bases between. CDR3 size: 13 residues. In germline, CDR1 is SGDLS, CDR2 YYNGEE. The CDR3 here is CASSANLNTEAFF. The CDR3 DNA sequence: TGTGCCAGCAGCGCCAATCTGAACACTGAAGCTTTCTTT.

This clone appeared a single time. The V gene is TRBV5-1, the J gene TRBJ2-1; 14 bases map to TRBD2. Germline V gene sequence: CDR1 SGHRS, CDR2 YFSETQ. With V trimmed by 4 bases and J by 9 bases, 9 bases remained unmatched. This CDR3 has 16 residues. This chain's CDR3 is CASSPGTSGRGFEQFF. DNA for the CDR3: TGCGCCAGCAGCCCGGGGACTAGCGGGAGAGGTTTTGAGCAGTTCTTC.

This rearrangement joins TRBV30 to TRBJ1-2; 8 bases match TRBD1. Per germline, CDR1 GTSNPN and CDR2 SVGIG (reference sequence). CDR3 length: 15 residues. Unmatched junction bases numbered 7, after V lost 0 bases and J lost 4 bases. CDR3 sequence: CAWSVQGGTSYGYTF. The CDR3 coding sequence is TGTGCCTGGAGTGTACAGGGGGGAACCAGCTATGGCTACACCTTC.

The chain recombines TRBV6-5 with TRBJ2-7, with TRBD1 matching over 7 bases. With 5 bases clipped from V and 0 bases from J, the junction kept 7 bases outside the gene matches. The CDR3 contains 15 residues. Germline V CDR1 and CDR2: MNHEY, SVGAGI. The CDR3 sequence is CASSPDRDPSYEQYF. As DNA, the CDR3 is TGTGCCAGCAGTCCCGACAGGGATCCCTCCTACGAGCAGTACTTC.

The CDR3 spells CASSLRGDANTGELFF. CDR3 nucleotides: TGTGCCAGCAGCTTGAGAGGAGACGCGAACACCGGGGAGCTGTTTTTT. The rearrangement uses TRBV5-5 and TRBJ2-2; D is ambiguous. This CDR3 has 16 amino acids. V shed 1 base and J shed 0 bases, with 10 bases lying between them. Germline V lookup: CDR1 SGHKS, CDR2 YYEKEE (reference sequence).

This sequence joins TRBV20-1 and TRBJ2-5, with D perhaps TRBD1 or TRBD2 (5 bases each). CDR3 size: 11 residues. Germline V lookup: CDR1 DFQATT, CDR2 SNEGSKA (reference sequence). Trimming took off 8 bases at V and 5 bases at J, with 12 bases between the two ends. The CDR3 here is CSFEGTETQYF. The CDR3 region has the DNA TGCAGTTTCGAGGGGACGGAGACCCAGTACTTC.

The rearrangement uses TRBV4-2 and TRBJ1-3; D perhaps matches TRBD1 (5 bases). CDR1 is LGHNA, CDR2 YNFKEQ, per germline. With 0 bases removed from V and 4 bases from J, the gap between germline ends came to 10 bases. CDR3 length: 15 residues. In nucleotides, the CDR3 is TGTGCCAGCAGCCAAGAGGGCAGGGTAGGAAACACCATATATTTT. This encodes CASSQEGRVGNTIYF.

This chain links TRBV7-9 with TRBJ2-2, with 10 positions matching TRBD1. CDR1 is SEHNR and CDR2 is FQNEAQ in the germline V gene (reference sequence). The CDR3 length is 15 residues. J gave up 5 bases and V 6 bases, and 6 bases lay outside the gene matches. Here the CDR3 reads CASSIGQGVTGELFF. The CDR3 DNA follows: TGTGCCAGCAGTATCGGACAGGGGGTTACCGGGGAGCTGTTTTTT.

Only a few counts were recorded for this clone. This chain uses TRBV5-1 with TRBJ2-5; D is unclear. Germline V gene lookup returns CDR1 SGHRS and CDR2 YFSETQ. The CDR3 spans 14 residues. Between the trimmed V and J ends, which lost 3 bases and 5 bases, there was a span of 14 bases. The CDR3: CASSSRPGRETQYF. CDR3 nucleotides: TGCGCCAGCAGCTCACGTCCCGGCCGGGAGACCCAGTACTTC.

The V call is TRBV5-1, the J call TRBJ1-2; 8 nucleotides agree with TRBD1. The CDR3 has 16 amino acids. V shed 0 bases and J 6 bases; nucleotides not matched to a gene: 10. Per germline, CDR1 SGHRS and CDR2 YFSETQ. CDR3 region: CASSLEAGGFLDGYTF. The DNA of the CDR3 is TGCGCCAGCAGCTTGGAGGCAGGGGGCTTTTTGGATGGCTACACCTTC.